Sequencing of this T cell receptor (beta chain) was carried out in a study of post-analysis software for immune sequencing data. The wider study: Disease courses included relapsing-remitting, secondary progressive and progressive-relapsing multiple sclerosis.

The CDR3 is made up of 12 amino acids. V was shortened by 9 bases and J by 2 bases, with 8 bases between the two germline ends. Per the germline V gene, CDR1 is LGHDT and CDR2 is YNNKEL (reference sequence). Study-wide results and limits: Compared against controls, patients with multiple sclerosis displayed significantly lower normalized Chao1 diversity. Samples from one preparation batch, clustered by F measure, grouped strongly together. Patients had higher frequencies than controls of roughly 5 TRBV segments, including TRBV5-6, TRBV5-1 and TRBV20-1.

About this clonotype: The antigen is unknown.

Sequencing libraries made from TCR beta cDNA carried unique molecular identifiers. Each CDR3 protein gets one entry after TCRdb re-called the PCR reads with MiXCR. The sample lists 350,000 to 500,000 distinct CDR3 sequences, 30% to 40% seen once, with 7.5% to 8.5% in the top ten. The sequenced material came from blood. The chain recombines TRBV3-1 with TRBJ1-3; D gene ambiguous. This clonotype was obtained from a girl aged 2 to 10 with multiple sclerosis. The CDR3 loop reads CASRATGNTIYF. The CDR3 DNA is TGTGCCAGTAGAGCTACTGGAAACACCATATATTTT.